This TCR beta chain was sequenced during a study of OX40 agonist ivuxolimab in advanced cancers. Sequenced by immunoSEQ multiplex PCR; TCRdb stores in-frame clones only, minus some. The sample has over 80,000 clones, roughly 83% seen once. This clonotype was obtained from an adult with an advanced solid tumor such as melanoma, head and neck, liver or kidney cancer. The starting material was CD4+ or CD8+ T cells sorted from blood, obtained in a trial of the OX40 agonist ivuxolimab.

CDR3 sequence reads: CAWRSPHWGGSGRGTEAFF. Written as DNA, the CDR3 is TGTGCCTGGAGATCACCCCATTGGGGGGGGTCGGGGCGTGGGACTGAAGCTTTCTTT. J is TRBJ1-1 and V is TRBV30; tentative D call: TRBD1 (5 bases). CDR3 length: 19 amino acids. The germline gives CDR1 GTSNPN, CDR2 SVGIG (reference sequence). Between the trimmed V and J ends, which lost 3 bases and 5 bases, there was a span of 31 bases.